Listed here is a single T cell receptor beta chain. The germline V gene has CDR1 ENHRY and CDR2 SYGVKD. The CDR3 is 14 residues long. V lost 10 bases and J lost 4; bases outside the gene matches: 10. Selected positively for CCR7 and CD45RO-negative, naive CD8 cells excluded terminally differentiated effector memory CD45RA+ cells. TCRdb's copy holds only in-frame clones and misses some; the assay was immunoSEQ multiplex PCR. Of about 2.2 million clones listed, around 93% are singletons. The record originates from a study of shared clonotypes between healthy human individuals. Sequencing input: naive CD8+ T cells from PBMCs. The rearrangement joins TRBV10-3 to TRBJ2-3; TRBD2 aligns across 8 bases. The TCR was taken from a man younger than 35 in good health. Some clones in this sample may be carry-over from other donors' samples. The CDR3: CATNERERADTQYF. CDR3 coding DNA: TGTGCCACTAATGAGCGGGAGAGGGCAGATACGCAGTATTTT.